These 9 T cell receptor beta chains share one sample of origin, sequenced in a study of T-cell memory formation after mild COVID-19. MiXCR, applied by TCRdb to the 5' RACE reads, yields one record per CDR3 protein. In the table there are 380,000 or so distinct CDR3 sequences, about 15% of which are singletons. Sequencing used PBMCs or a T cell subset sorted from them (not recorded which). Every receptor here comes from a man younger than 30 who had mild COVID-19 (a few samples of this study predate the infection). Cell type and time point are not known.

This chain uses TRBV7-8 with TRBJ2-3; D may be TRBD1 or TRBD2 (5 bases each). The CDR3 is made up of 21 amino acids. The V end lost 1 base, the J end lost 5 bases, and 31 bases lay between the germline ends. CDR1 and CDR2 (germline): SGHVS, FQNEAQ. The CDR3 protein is CASSLVSGRTRGIRGLDTQYF. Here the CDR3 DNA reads TGTGCCAGCAGCTTAGTAAGCGGCAGGACGAGGGGTATAAGAGGGTTAGATACGCAGTATTTT.

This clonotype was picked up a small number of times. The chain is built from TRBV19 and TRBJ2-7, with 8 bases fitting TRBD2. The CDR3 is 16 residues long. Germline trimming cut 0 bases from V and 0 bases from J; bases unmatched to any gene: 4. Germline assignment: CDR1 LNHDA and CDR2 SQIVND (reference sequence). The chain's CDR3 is CASSIDGGGTSYEQYF. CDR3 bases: TGTGCCAGTAGTATAGACGGCGGGGGGACCTCCTACGAGCAGTACTTC.

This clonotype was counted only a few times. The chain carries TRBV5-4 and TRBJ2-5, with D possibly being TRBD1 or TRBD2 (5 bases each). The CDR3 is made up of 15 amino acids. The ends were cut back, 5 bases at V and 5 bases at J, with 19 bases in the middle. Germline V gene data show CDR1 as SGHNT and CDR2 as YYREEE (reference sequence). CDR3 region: CASSPGPTLGETQYF. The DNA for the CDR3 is TGTGCCAGCAGTCCGGGACCCACGCTGGGGGAGACCCAGTACTTC.

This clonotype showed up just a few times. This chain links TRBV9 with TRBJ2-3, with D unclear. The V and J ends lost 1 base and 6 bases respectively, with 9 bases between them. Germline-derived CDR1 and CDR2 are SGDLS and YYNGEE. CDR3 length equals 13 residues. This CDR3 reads CASSVLQSDTQYF. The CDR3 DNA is TGTGCCAGCAGCGTACTACAGTCGGATACGCAGTATTTT.

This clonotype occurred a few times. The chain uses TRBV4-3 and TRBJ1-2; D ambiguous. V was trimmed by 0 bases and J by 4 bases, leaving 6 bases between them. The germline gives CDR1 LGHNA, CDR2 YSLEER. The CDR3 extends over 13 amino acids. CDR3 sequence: CASSQDRTYGYTF. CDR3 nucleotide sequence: TGCGCCAGCAGCCAAGACAGGACCTATGGCTACACCTTC.

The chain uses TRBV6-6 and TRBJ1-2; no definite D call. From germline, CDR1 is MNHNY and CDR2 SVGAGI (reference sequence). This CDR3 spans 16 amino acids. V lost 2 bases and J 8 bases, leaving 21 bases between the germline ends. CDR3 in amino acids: CASSYVVDSSGPGYTF. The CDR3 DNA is TGTGCCAGCAGTTACGTAGTGGACTCCTCAGGCCCGGGCTACACCTTC.

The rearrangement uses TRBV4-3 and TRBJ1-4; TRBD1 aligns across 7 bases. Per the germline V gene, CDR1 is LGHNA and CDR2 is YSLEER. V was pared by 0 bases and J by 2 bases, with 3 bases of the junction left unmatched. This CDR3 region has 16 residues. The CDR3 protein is CASSQDPTGTNEKLFF. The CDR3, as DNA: TGCGCCAGCAGCCAAGATCCGACAGGGACTAATGAAAAACTGTTTTTT.

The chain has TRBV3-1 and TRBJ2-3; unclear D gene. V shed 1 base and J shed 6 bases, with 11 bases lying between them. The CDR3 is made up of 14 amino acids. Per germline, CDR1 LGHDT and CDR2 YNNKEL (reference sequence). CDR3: CASSQGGFGDTQYF. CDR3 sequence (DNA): TGTGCCAGCAGCCAAGGTGGATTTGGGGATACGCAGTATTTT.

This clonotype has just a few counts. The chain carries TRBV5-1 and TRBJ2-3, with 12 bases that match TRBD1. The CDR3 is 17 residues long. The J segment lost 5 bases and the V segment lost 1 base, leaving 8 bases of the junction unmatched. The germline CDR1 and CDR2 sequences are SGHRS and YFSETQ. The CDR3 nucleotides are TGCGCCAGCAGCTTGCTGCCCGGGACAGGGGGCAGAGATACGCAGTATTTT. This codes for CASSLLPGTGGRDTQYF.